Presented here are 5 T cell receptor beta chains from one specimen sequenced in a study of beta chain features in type 1 diabetes. What was sequenced were expressed TCRB transcripts, since all of the isolated RNA had been reverse transcribed. Assay: immunoSEQ multiplex PCR; the TCRdb copy retains only in-frame clones and omits some. The data show some 99,000 clones, 30% to 40% seen once. Source material: stem cell memory CD4+ T cells from blood. These receptors were collected from a woman between 18 and 30 years old in good health.

Only one count was recorded for this clone. The chain has TRBV5-1 and TRBJ2-3, with 7 bases aligning to TRBD1. CDR1 and CDR2 from the germline V gene are SGHRS and YFSETQ. After removal of 5 bases from V and 1 base from J, the junction contained 10 bases not matched to a gene. The CDR3 sequence is 16 residues long. In nucleotides, the CDR3 is TGCGCCAGCAGACCCCAGGGGGTTTTAGGCACAGATACGCAGTATTTT. This encodes CASRPQGVLGTDTQYF.

The chain links TRBV10-3 to TRBJ2-3; the D is unclear. With 0 bases removed from V and 6 bases from J, the gap between germline ends came to 10 bases. The CDR3 is made up of 14 amino acids. CDR1 is ENHRY and CDR2 is SYGVKD in the germline V gene. In nucleotides, the CDR3 is TGTGCCATCAGTGAGTCGGGCTTTCCGGATACGCAGTATTTT. Protein product: CAISESGFPDTQYF.

This clone came up a few times. The chain combines TRBV7-9 with TRBJ2-5; 11 bases are shared with TRBD2. The CDR3 sequence is 15 residues long. The germline V gene has CDR1 SEHNR and CDR2 FQNEAQ (reference sequence). The V and J ends lost 7 bases and 4 bases, in that order; junction bases with no gene match: 8. The chain's CDR3 is CASKVAGGPRETQYF. CDR3 nucleotide sequence: TGTGCCAGCAAAGTAGCGGGAGGGCCTCGAGAGACCCAGTACTTC.

This clone was seen a handful of times. This sequence joins TRBV10-3 and TRBJ2-2, with 8 bases matching TRBD2. This CDR3 contains 16 residues. V lost 0 bases to trimming and J lost 3 bases; unmatched junction nucleotides: 3. In germline, CDR1 is ENHRY, CDR2 SYGVKD. The chain's CDR3 is CAISESQLADTGELFF. The DNA for the CDR3 is TGTGCCATCAGTGAGTCGCAACTAGCGGACACCGGGGAGCTGTTTTTT.

V is TRBV4-3 and J is TRBJ2-1, with D possibly TRBD2 on 6 matching bases. The germline V gene has CDR1 LGHNA and CDR2 YSLEER. CDR3 size: 16 residues. With 4 bases removed from V and 2 bases from J, the gap between germline ends came to 15 bases. CDR3 nucleotide sequence: TGCGCCAGCAGCCGCGGCGGGGCTAGGGCCTACAATGAGCAGTTCTTC. Amino acid sequence: CASSRGGARAYNEQFF.